Detailed here is one TCR beta chain. Its antigen is still unknown. A multiplex PCR was run with 60 Vbeta primers and 13 Jbeta primers. The method was immunoSEQ multiplex PCR; TCRdb's version includes in-frame clones alone and lacks a portion of them. The sample carries 150,000 to 200,000 clones, around 78% recorded once. The entry originates in a study of cytomegalovirus exposure and HLA in healthy donors. Study observations and caveats: In vitro data verified a few CMV-associated chains as specific for CMV antigens.

This CDR3 is 15 amino acids long. Germline loops: CDR1 ENHRY, CDR2 SYGVKD. The V gene end was trimmed by 6 bases and the J gene end by 1 base; junction bases not matched to a gene: 6. This TCR was sampled from a woman in her 40s in good health and CMV-seronegative. Sample: PBMCs. The chain is built from TRBV10-3 and TRBJ1-1; 9 positions agree with TRBD1. The CDR3 sequence: CAISIGQGSNTEAFF. The DNA for the CDR3 is TGTGCCATCAGCATAGGACAGGGGTCGAACACTGAAGCTTTCTTT.